The present entry profiles one TCR beta chain with its context. These data belong to a study of blood T cell repertoires in COVID-19. Study at large: Acute and convalescent COVID-19 specimens originated in the United States, Italy and Spain. From T cells, B-cell-depleted T cells, or PBMCs came the material, which was cDNA or gDNA.

Per the original data handling: Nucleated cell counts were estimated from reference gene primer amplification. TCRdb's table, derived via immunoSEQ multiplex PCR, lists solely in-frame clones and lacks some. Clonal size and the V and J genes are those of that table, whereas D and trimming came from the DNA. The sample includes 130,000 or so clones, 69% of them seen just once. This TCR was sampled from a woman in her 70s with acute or convalescent COVID-19. The sequencing input was peripheral blood.

As DNA, the CDR3 is TGCGCCAGCAGCTTGGGGCAGATCACAGATACGCAGTATTTT. It encodes CASSLGQITDTQYF. The V gene is TRBV5-1, the J gene TRBJ2-3; D is uncertain. Germline V gene lookup returns CDR1 SGHRS and CDR2 YFSETQ. Trimming took off 0 bases at V and 2 bases at J, with 7 bases between the two ends. The CDR3 is made up of 14 amino acids.